The clone carrying this T cell receptor beta chain was counted at least ten times. What it binds is not known. These data are taken from a study of identical twins. Findings and caveats of the study: A cross-sectional statistical analysis, not follow-up of the same donors, supported the conclusions.

A universal primer site arose from template switching, and cDNA bore unique molecular identifiers. TCRdb reprocessed the 5' RACE reads with MiXCR, giving one entry per CDR3 protein. The data hold approximately 410,000 distinct CDR3 sequences, with around 18% observed a single time. CDR1 and CDR2 (germline): SGHVS, FNYEAQ. Trimming took 2 bases from V and 5 from J, leaving 3 bases between them. This CDR3 contains 11 residues. The sample taken for sequencing was naive T cells sorted from blood. The chain combines TRBV7-6 with TRBJ2-5; D unclear. The TCR sequence derives from a man in his forties or fifties in good health. The CDR3 nucleotides read TGTGCCAGCAGCTTACACGAGACCCAGTACTTC. This codes for CASSLHETQYF. The whole variable domain, filled in from reference TRBV7-6 and TRBJ2-5, reads GAGVSQSPRYKVTKRGQDVALRCDPISGHVSLYWYRQALGQGPEFLTYFNYEAQQDKSGLPNDRFSAERPEGSISTLTIQRTEQRDSAMYRCASSLHETQYFGPGTRLLVL.